The rows below give T cell receptor beta chains drawn from one sample of a study of identical twins. One entry per CDR3 protein, called by TCRdb with MiXCR from the 5' RACE reads. Of around 530,000 distinct CDR3 sequences in the sample, roughly 15% are singletons; the top ten hold less than 0.5%. This sample also appeared in a second study, on yellow fever vaccine responses in identical twins.

Sequenced sample: CD4+ T cells sorted from blood. The receptors shown here come from a woman between 18 and 29 years old in good health. Each CDR3 is given with its conserved first and last residue. A D gene is named only where the DNA matches it firmly. Not every row has a clone size; where given, it reads once, few, many or a size class.

.,TRBV28,16,TRBJ2-4,.,CASSPPDFLAKNIQYF,TGTGCCAGCAGTCCCCCAGACTTCCTAGCCAAAAACATTCAGTACTTC
.,TRBV20-1,14,TRBJ2-5,TRBD2,CSATGTSGVETQYF,TGCAGTGCTACCGGGACTAGCGGGGTGGAGACCCAGTACTTC
.,TRBV5-1,14,TRBJ2-2,.,CASSLPDGAGELFF,TGCGCCAGCAGCTTACCGGATGGAGCCGGGGAGCTGTTTTTT
.,TRBV28,17,TRBJ1-5,.,CASSPPGVKGGNQPQHF,TGTGCCAGCAGCCCACCAGGGGTAAAAGGGGGCAATCAGCCCCAGCATTTT
few,TRBV27,13,TRBJ2-7,.,CASSSILGYEQYF,TGTGCCAGCAGTTCCATTCTAGGGTACGAGCAGTACTTC
few,TRBV15,13,TRBJ2-7,.,CATSRDDLYEQYF,TGTGCCACCAGCAGAGATGATCTCTACGAGCAGTACTTC
.,TRBV10-3,13,TRBJ2-5,TRBD2,CATGEGPEETQYF,TGTGCCACCGGGGAGGGTCCCGAAGAGACCCAGTACTTC
.,TRBV15,11,TRBJ2-7,.,CATSRGYEQYF,TGTGCCACCAGCAGAGGGTACGAGCAGTACTTC
many,TRBV10-3,13,TRBJ2-5,TRBD2,CATTSGVQETQYF,TGTGCCACCACTAGCGGGGTCCAAGAGACCCAGTACTTC
.,TRBV20-1,14,TRBJ1-3,TRBD1,CSAKTGGTGNTIYF,TGCAGTGCTAAGACAGGGGGCACTGGAAACACCATATATTTT
.,TRBV7-8,18,TRBJ2-1,TRBD2,CASSLARTSGGSYNEQFF,TGTGCCAGCAGCTTAGCGAGGACTAGCGGGGGTAGCTACAATGAGCAGTTCTTC
.,TRBV11-2,17,TRBJ2-5,.,CASSPTSQGGLRETQYF,TGTGCCAGCAGCCCTACCTCCCAGGGGGGCCTTCGAGAGACCCAGTACTTC
.,TRBV27,16,TRBJ2-1,TRBD2,CASSRRTSGGDNEQFF,TGTGCCAGCAGCCGAAGGACTAGCGGGGGGGACAATGAGCAGTTCTTC
.,TRBV7-7,15,TRBJ2-1,.,CASSQTRVSADEQFF,TGTGCCAGCAGCCAAACCAGGGTCTCTGCGGATGAGCAGTTCTTC
few,TRBV6-4,15,TRBJ2-1,TRBD2,CASRVLAGGPGEQFF,TGTGCCAGCAGGGTACTAGCGGGGGGGCCGGGTGAGCAGTTCTTC
.,TRBV5-1,12,TRBJ2-7,.,CASGTNTYEQYF,TGCGCCAGTGGGACGAATACCTACGAGCAGTACTTC
few,TRBV28,14,TRBJ2-7,.,CASISREDNYEQYF,TGTGCCAGCATCTCCAGGGAGGACAACTACGAGCAGTACTTC
.,TRBV5-1,16,TRBJ1-3,.,CASTPGGPISGNTIYF,TGCGCCAGCACCCCCGGGGGTCCTATCTCTGGAAACACCATATATTTT
few,TRBV6-2/TRBV6-3,14,TRBJ2-3,.,CASSYRRGTDTQYF,TGTGCCAGCAGTTACCGCAGGGGCACAGATACGCAGTATTTT
few,TRBV25-1,15,TRBJ1-1,.,CASSEYGGANTEAFF,TGTGCCAGCAGTGAATATGGGGGGGCGAACACTGAAGCTTTCTTT
few,TRBV28,10,TRBJ2-2,.,CATMSGELFF,TGTGCCACCATGTCCGGGGAGCTGTTTTTT
few,TRBV11-2,18,TRBJ2-1,.,CASSPALGGSPSYNEQFF,TGTGCCAGCAGCCCCGCGTTGGGAGGTTCCCCATCCTACAATGAGCAGTTCTTC
.,TRBV24-1,12,TRBJ2-5,.,CATSDMTQTQYF,TGTGCCACCAGTGACATGACCCAGACCCAGTACTTC
.,TRBV24-1,11,TRBJ2-1,.,CATSDFSEQFF,TGTGCCACCAGTGATTTTAGTGAGCAGTTCTTC
.,TRBV20-1,15,TRBJ2-5,.,CSARSAGPRQETQYF,TGCAGTGCTAGAAGTGCAGGGCCCCGCCAAGAGACCCAGTACTTC
many,TRBV3-1,16,TRBJ2-1,TRBD2,CASSQASGRVIVEQFF,TGTGCCAGCAGCCAAGCTAGCGGGAGGGTCATAGTGGAGCAGTTCTTC
.,TRBV15,19,TRBJ2-3,TRBD2,CATSRSSNVAGEGADTQYF,TGTGCCACCAGCAGATCAAGCAACGTAGCGGGGGAGGGCGCAGATACGCAGTATTTT
few,TRBV6-2/TRBV6-3,20,TRBJ2-1,.,CASSYTYLTGAVSAYNEQFF,TGTGCCAGCAGTTACACCTACCTGACGGGGGCGGTTTCTGCCTACAATGAGCAGTTCTTC
few,TRBV28,13,TRBJ2-7,.,CASSFSFVYEQYF,TGTGCCAGCAGTTTTAGCTTTGTCTACGAGCAGTACTTC
few,TRBV28,18,TRBJ2-7,TRBD2,CASSVPLAGGPLSYEQYF,TGTGCCAGCAGTGTACCACTAGCGGGAGGGCCCCTCTCCTACGAGCAGTACTTC
few,TRBV7-8,14,TRBJ1-1,.,CASSPRAANTEAFF,TGTGCCAGCAGCCCCAGGGCAGCGAACACTGAAGCTTTCTTT
.,TRBV24-1,14,TRBJ2-3,.,CATSTPASIDTQYF,TGTGCCACCAGCACACCTGCGTCGATTGATACGCAGTATTTT
.,TRBV5-1,13,TRBJ1-1,.,CASSAESFTEAFF,TGCGCCAGCAGCGCCGAATCTTTCACTGAAGCTTTCTTT
few,TRBV28,15,TRBJ2-3,TRBD2,CASSLGGAGLDTQYF,TGTGCCAGCAGTTTGGGAGGGGCCGGGTTAGATACGCAGTATTTT
few,TRBV25-1,13,TRBJ2-2,.,CASRGLDTGELFF,TGTGCCAGCAGGGGGCTTGACACCGGGGAGCTGTTTTTT
.,TRBV5-1,14,TRBJ1-1,.,CASSFREVNTEAFF,TGCGCCAGCAGCTTTCGAGAGGTGAACACTGAAGCTTTCTTT
.,TRBV10-3,13,TRBJ2-2,.,CAIRSRNTGELFF,TGTGCCATCAGGTCTAGGAACACCGGGGAGCTGTTTTTT